This is a list of T cell receptor beta chains from one sample in a study of CD8+CD57+ T cells in acquired aplastic anemia. TCRdb reanalysed the reads using MiXCR and keeps one entry per CDR3 protein. The sample holds around 160,000 distinct CDR3 sequences, around 48% seen once. The sample was sorted CD4+, CD8+, or CD8+CD57+ T cells (not recorded which) from PBMCs. These receptors came from a human donor with aplastic anemia. CDR3s leave out the opening cysteine and the closing phenylalanine or tryptophan. Clone size appears in some rows only: once, few, many, or a class for an expanded clone.

J,size,V,CDR3
TRBJ2-5,many,TRBV4-3,ASSQGNGRQGGETQY
TRBJ2-7,few,TRBV2,ASIRGTGSYEQY
TRBJ1-3,.,TRBV24-1,ATSSTGDAGNTIY
TRBJ2-2,.,TRBV19,ASSGRDNGELF
TRBJ2-7,many,TRBV28,ASSGRSPYEQY
TRBJ2-1,many,TRBV7-3,ASSPTGFSYNEQF
TRBJ2-3,.,TRBV3-1,ASSQGSGIGDTQY
TRBJ2-3,many,TRBV19,ASSKTTDTQY
TRBJ2-3,few,TRBV7-2,ASSLSSEGTQY
TRBJ1-2,.,TRBV29-1,SVVRSEYGYT
TRBJ1-2,.,TRBV7-9,ASSSLDRGYGYT
TRBJ1-2,many,TRBV7-2,ASSSQDRVNYGYT
TRBJ2-1,.,TRBV10-3,AISESQGLAGVEQF
TRBJ2-7,many,TRBV2,ASRVAGELGEQY
TRBJ2-3,many,TRBV7-2,ASSHSQIAGLDTQY
TRBJ2-7,many,TRBV7-9,ASSSTVSGRQY
TRBJ2-1,many,TRBV29-1,SVRTRDTYNEQF
TRBJ1-1,many,TRBV5-3,ASSQGGWGTEAF
TRBJ2-1,many,TRBV10-3,AISDDFGEQF
TRBJ2-7,many,TRBV5-1,ASSPSGIDYEQY
TRBJ2-7,few,TRBV28,ASSYGTVSYEQY
TRBJ2-5,.,TRBV9,ASSQNKELGYVETQY
TRBJ2-5,once,TRBV7-2,ASSPNGRVQGTQY
TRBJ2-5,.,TRBV3-1,ATSDPGQGVETQY
TRBJ2-7,few,TRBV2,ASKRGDSYEQY
TRBJ2-1,many,TRBV20-1,SAPLAGKADNEQF
TRBJ2-2,.,TRBV11-2,ASSLEPGTGGELF
TRBJ1-5,.,TRBV24-1,ATSDLGGGEPQH
TRBJ1-1,many,TRBV9,ASSPGTGWKGNTEAF
TRBJ2-3,many,TRBV24-1,ATSLSGTRTDTQY
TRBJ2-5,few,TRBV7-2,ASSLISSGRAWETQY
TRBJ2-7,.,TRBV20-1,SAGPGTSIYEQY
TRBJ2-7,few,TRBV29-1,SVVTGIPSYEQY
TRBJ1-5,many,TRBV6-1,ASSSQLGSNQPQH
TRBJ2-5,.,TRBV7-6,ASSLAPRGVGTETQY
TRBJ2-1,many,TRBV5-6,ASSPYDGSNDEQF
TRBJ1-3,.,TRBV7-1,SSSTTGQGFLSGSGNTIY
TRBJ1-6,.,TRBV25-1,ASRRTAHNSPLH
TRBJ1-3,many,TRBV7-9,ASSDGQGTIY
TRBJ1-6,.,TRBV25-1,ASSEWGGNSPLH
TRBJ2-2,.,TRBV2,ASRPQGWAGELF
TRBJ1-6,.,TRBV7-6,ASSINDSPLH
TRBJ2-1,many,TRBV15,ATSPQGGGNEQF
TRBJ2-5,many,TRBV14,ASSQRTGIVETQY
TRBJ2-7,few,TRBV12-3/TRBV12-4,ASSEGGTSYEQY
TRBJ1-5,.,TRBV5-1,ASSLGGFNQPQH
TRBJ1-5,.,TRBV24-1,ATSGTGVGNQPQH
TRBJ1-4,.,TRBV29-1,SVGRSNEKLF
TRBJ1-2,.,TRBV20-1,SARAGTGYGYT
TRBJ2-7,.,TRBV10-3,AISDWGSFYGQY
TRBJ2-7,many,TRBV28,ASSLPSPYEQY
TRBJ2-7,many,TRBV5-5,ASSLARGSKNEQY
TRBJ1-1,.,TRBV29-1,STERGQAEAS
TRBJ1-2,.,TRBV20-1,SAERPGQASARYT
TRBJ1-5,once,TRBV2,ASRAGTGGQPQH